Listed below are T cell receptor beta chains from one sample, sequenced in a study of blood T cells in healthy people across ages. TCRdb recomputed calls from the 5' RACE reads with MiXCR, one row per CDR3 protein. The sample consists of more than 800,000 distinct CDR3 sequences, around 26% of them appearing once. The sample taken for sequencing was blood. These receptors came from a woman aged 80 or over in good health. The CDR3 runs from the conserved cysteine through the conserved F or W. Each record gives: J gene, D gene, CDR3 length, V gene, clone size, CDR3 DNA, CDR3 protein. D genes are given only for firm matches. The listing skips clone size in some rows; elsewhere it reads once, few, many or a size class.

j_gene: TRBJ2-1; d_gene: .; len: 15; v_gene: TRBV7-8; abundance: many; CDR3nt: TGTGCCAGCAGTTTAGGCGGGGGCGCGGGGGACGAGCAGTTCTTC; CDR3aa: CASSLGGGAGDEQFF
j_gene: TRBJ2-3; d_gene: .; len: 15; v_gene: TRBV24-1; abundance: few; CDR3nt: TGTGCCACCAGTGACGCCCGGACTCGCACAGATACGCAGTATTTT; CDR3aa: CATSDARTRTDTQYF
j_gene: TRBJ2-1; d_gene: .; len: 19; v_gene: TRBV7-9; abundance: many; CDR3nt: TGTGCCAGCAGCTTAGCTGGGACGGGTGCCCGGAGCTCCTACAATGAGCAGTTCTTC; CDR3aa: CASSLAGTGARSSYNEQFF
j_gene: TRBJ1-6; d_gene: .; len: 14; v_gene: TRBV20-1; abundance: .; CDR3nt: TGCAGTGCTAGAGAATCTGTGGGAAATTCACCCCTCCACTTT; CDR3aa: CSARESVGNSPLHF
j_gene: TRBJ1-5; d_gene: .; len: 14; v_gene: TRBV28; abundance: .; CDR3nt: TGTGCCAGCAGCCCGGACTTGAGGGGTTCGCCCCAGCATTTT; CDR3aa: CASSPDLRGSPQHF
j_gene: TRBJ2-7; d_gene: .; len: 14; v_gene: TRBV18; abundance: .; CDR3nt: TGTGCCAGCTCACCTGGGGACAGCGGGTACGAGCAGTACTTC; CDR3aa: CASSPGDSGYEQYF
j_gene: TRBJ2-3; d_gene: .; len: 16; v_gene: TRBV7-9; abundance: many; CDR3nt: TGTGCCAGCAGCCCTAGGTTGGGGGAAGCGCGGGATACGCAGTATTTT; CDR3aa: CASSPRLGEARDTQYF
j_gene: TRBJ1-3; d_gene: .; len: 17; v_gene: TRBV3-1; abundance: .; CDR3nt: TGTGCCAGCAGCCAAGACCGAGGAGGGGGTTCTGGAAACACCATATATTTT; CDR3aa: CASSQDRGGGSGNTIYF
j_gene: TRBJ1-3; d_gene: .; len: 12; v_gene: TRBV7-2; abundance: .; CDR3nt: TGTGCCAGCAGCTTATTCGGAAACACCATATATTTT; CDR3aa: CASSLFGNTIYF
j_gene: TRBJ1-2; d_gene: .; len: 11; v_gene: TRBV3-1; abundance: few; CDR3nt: TGTGCCAGCAGCCAAGTTTCTGGCTACACCTTC; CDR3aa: CASSQVSGYTF
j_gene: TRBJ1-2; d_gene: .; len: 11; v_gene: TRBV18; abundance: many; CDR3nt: TGTGCCAGCAGCCCGGGCGATGGCTACACCTTC; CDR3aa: CASSPGDGYTF
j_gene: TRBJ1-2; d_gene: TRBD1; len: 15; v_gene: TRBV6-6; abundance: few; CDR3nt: TGTGCCAGCAGATCGACGGGACAGCCAGGCTATGGCTACACCTTC; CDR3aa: CASRSTGQPGYGYTF
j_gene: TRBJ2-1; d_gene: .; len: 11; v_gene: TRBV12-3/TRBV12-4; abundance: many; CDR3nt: TGTGCCAGCAGCTTCAGAAATGAGCAGTTCTTC; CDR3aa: CASSFRNEQFF
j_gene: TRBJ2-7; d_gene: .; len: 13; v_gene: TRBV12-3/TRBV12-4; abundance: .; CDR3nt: TGTGCCAGCAGGAGGGCTGGGGGCGACGAGCAGTACTTC; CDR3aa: CASRRAGGDEQYF
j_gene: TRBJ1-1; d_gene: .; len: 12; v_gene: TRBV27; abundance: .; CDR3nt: TGTGCCAGCAGTCAACGGGGGCTAGAAGCTTTCTTT; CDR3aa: CASSQRGLEAFF
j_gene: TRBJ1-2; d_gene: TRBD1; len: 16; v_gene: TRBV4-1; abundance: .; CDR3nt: TGCGCCAGCAGCCAAGACTCGGGACAGGGCCTTGGGGGCTACACCTTC; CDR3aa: CASSQDSGQGLGGYTF
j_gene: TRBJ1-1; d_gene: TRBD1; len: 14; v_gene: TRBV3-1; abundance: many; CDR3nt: TGTGCCAGCAGCCAAGATAAGGGACAGATTGAAGCTTTCTTT; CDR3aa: CASSQDKGQIEAFF
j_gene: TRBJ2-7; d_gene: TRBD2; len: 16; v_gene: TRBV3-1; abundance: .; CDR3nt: TGTGCCAGCAGCCAAGGAAGCCTAGCGGGGATCGGTGAGCAGTACTTC; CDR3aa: CASSQGSLAGIGEQYF
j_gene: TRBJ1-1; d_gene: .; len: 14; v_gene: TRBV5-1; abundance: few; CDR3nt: TGCGCCAGCAGCCTGACAGCGGAGAACACTGAAGCTTTCTTT; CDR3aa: CASSLTAENTEAFF
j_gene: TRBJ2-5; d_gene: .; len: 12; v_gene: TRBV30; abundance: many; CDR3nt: TGTGCCTGTCAGGGACACCAAGAGACCCAGTACTTC; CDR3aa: CACQGHQETQYF
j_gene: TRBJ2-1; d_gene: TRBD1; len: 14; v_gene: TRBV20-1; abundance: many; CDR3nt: TGCAGTGCTCCCGACAGGGGTTGGGGTAATGAGCAGTTCTTC; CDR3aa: CSAPDRGWGNEQFF
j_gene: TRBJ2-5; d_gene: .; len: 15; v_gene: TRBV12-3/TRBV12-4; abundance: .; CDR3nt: TGTGCCAGCAGACACGCGGGGCGGTGGGGAGAGACCCAGTACTTC; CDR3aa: CASRHAGRWGETQYF
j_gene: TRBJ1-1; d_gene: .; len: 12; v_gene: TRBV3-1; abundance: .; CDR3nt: TGTGCCAGCAGCCGAGGGTGGACTGAAGCTTTCTTT; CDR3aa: CASSRGWTEAFF
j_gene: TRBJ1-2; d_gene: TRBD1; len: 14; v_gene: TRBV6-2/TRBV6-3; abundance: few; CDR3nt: TGTGCCAGCAGTTACTTGGGACAGGACTATGGCTACACCTTC; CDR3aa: CASSYLGQDYGYTF
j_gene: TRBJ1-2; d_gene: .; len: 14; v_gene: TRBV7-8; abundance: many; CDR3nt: TGTGCCAGCAGCTTAGAAGCAGGGTACTATGGCTACACCTTC; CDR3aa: CASSLEAGYYGYTF
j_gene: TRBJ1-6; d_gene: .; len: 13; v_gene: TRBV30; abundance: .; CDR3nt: TGTGCCTGGAGCGGATTCGCGAATTCACCCCTCCACTTT; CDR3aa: CAWSGFANSPLHF
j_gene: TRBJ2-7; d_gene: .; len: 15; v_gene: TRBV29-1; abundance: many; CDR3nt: TGCAGCGTAAACCCTGCCCGGGTCACCTACAATGAGCAGTACTTC; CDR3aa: CSVNPARVTYNEQYF
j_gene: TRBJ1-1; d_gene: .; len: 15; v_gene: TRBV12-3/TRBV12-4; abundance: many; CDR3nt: TGTGCCAGCAGCCAACAGGGAGGAAAGAACACTGAAGCTTTCTTT; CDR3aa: CASSQQGGKNTEAFF
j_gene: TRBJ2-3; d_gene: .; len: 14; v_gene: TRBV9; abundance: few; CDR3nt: TGTGCCAGCGCGGCATGGGTCAGCACAGATACGCAGTATTTT; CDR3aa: CASAAWVSTDTQYF
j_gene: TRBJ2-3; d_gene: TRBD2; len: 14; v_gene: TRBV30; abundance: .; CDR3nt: TGTGCCTGGAGTGTGTTAGCGGGGGCGGATACGCAGTATTTT; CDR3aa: CAWSVLAGADTQYF
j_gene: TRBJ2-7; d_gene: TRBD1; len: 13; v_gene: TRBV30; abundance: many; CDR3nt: TGTGCCGGAACAGGGGGCTTGTCCTACGAGCAGTACTTC; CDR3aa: CAGTGGLSYEQYF
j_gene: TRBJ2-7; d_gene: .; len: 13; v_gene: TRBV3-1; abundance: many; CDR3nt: TGCGCCAGCAGCCAGGACGGGCGCTACGAGCAGTACTTC; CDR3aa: CASSQDGRYEQYF
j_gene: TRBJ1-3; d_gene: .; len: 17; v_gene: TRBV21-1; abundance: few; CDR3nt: TGTGCCAGCAGCAAAGCAACAGGGGGTGGCCCTGGAAACACCATATATTTT; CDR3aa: CASSKATGGGPGNTIYF
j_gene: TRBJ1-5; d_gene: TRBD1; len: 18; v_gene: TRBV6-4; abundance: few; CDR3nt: TGTGCCAGCAGCGGACTCCCGGGACAGGGGCTATACGATCGGCCCCAGCATTTT; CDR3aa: CASSGLPGQGLYDRPQHF
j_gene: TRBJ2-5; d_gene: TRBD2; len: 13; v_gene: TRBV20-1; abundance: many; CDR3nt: TGCAGTGCTACCGGGACTAGAGGGGAGACCCAGTACTTC; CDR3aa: CSATGTRGETQYF
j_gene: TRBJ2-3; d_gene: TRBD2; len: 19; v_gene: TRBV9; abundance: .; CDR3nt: TGTGCCAGCAGCGTAGGGCCCGGGACTAGCGGGGGCCGCACAGATACGCAGTATTTT; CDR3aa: CASSVGPGTSGGRTDTQYF
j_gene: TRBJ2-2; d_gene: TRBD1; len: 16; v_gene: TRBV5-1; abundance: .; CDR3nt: TGCGCCAGCAGCTTGAGTGGACAGGGAATCGGCGGGGAGCTGTTTTTT; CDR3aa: CASSLSGQGIGGELFF
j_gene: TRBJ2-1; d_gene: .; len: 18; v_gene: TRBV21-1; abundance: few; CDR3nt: TGTGCCAGCAGCGCCAGGACTAGCGGGGGGTGTTTATACAATGAGCAGTTCTTC; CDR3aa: CASSARTSGGCLYNEQFF
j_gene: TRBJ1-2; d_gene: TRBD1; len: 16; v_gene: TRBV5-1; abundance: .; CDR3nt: TGCGCCAGCAGCTCACTAGAGACAGGGGCGGACTATGGCTACACCTTC; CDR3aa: CASSSLETGADYGYTF
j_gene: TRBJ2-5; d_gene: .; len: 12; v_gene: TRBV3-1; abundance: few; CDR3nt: TGTGCCAGCAGCCCCTTCCGGGAGACCCAGTACTTC; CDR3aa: CASSPFRETQYF
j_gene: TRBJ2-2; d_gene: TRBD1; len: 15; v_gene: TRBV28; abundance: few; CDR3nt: TGTGCCAGCAGTGACACAGGGGCCGGTACCGGGGAGCTGTTTTTT; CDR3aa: CASSDTGAGTGELFF